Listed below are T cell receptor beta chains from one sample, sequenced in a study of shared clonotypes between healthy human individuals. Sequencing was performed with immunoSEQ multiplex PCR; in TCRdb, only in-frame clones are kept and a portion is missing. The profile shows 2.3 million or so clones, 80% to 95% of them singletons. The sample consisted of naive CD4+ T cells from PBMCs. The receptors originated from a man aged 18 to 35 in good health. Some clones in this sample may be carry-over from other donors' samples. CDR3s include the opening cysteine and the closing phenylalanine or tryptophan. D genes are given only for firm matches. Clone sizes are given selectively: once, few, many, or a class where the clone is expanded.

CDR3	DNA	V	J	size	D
CASSLVGGMGRDTEAFF	TGTGCCAGCAGCTTGGTTGGAGGGATGGGGCGGGACACTGAAGCTTTCTTT	TRBV5-8	TRBJ1-1	NA	NA
CASSLVDSTTGELFF	TGCGCCAGCAGCTTGGTTGACAGCACCACCGGGGAGCTGTTTTTT	TRBV5-1	TRBJ2-2	NA	NA
CASSLGQGDTGELFF	TGCGCCAGCAGTTTAGGACAGGGCGACACCGGGGAGCTGTTTTTT	TRBV5-1	TRBJ2-2	NA	TRBD1
CASNGDRATYEQYF	TGTGCCAGCAATGGGGACAGGGCTACCTACGAGCAGTACTTC	TRBV28	TRBJ2-7	NA	TRBD1
CSVGRAQETQYF	TGCAGCGTTGGAAGGGCCCAAGAGACCCAGTACTTC	TRBV29-1	TRBJ2-5	once	NA
CASSYSDRAYEQYF	TGTGCCAGCAGTTACTCGGATAGGGCCTACGAGCAGTACTTC	TRBV6-6	TRBJ2-7	NA	NA
CASSSGTAQETQYF	TGTGCCAGCAGCTCCGGGACAGCCCAAGAGACCCAGTACTTC	TRBV7-8	TRBJ2-5	NA	TRBD1
CASSPRSSVNTEAFF	TGTGCCAGCAGCCCTCGTAGTTCAGTGAACACTGAAGCTTTCTTT	TRBV9	TRBJ1-1	NA	NA
CASRDYTYEQYF	TGTGCCAGCAGGGACTATACCTACGAGCAGTACTTC	TRBV28	TRBJ2-7	NA	NA
CASSLQETQYF	TGTGCCAGCAGCTTACAAGAGACCCAGTACTTC	TRBV11-1	TRBJ2-5	few	NA
CAISESLRTGQHQPQHF	TGTGCCATCAGTGAGTCTCTCCGGACAGGGCAACATCAGCCCCAGCATTTT	TRBV10-3	TRBJ1-5	NA	TRBD1
CASSFLAGPFYEQYF	TGTGCCAGCAGCTTTCTCGCGGGTCCGTTTTACGAGCAGTACTTC	TRBV11-1	TRBJ2-7	NA	NA
CASSYSGGNTEAFF	TGTGCCAGCAGTTACTCCGGGGGGAACACTGAAGCTTTCTTT	TRBV6-6	TRBJ1-1	NA	NA
CASSPIGGMVYQPQHF	TGTGCCAGCAGCCCCATCGGGGGTATGGTCTATCAGCCCCAGCATTTT	TRBV28	TRBJ1-5	NA	NA
CAYRDPGRGDQYF	TGTGCCTACCGGGACCCCGGAAGGGGGGACCAGTACTTC	TRBV30	TRBJ2-5	NA	NA
CASSLTGHSSGNYGYTF	TGTGCCAGCAGTTTAACTGGACACTCCTCGGGGAACTATGGCTACACCTTC	TRBV27	TRBJ1-2	NA	NA
CASSHAAGVVSGANVLTF	TGCGCCAGCAGCCATGCAGCAGGGGTCGTCTCTGGGGCCAACGTCCTGACTTTC	TRBV4-3	TRBJ2-6	NA	NA
CASSQDLSQQGRNTIYF	TGCGCCAGCAGCCAAGATCTGTCCCAACAGGGCAGAAACACCATATATTTT	TRBV4-1	TRBJ1-3	NA	NA
CSTRDGENTEAFF	TGCAGCACACGAGATGGGGAGAACACTGAAGCTTTCTTT	TRBV29-1	TRBJ1-1	NA	NA
CASSKRENEQFF	TGCGCCAGCAGCAAAAGGGAAAATGAGCAGTTCTTC	TRBV5-1	TRBJ2-1	NA	NA
CASSPPGHGNQPQHF	TGTGCCAGCAGTCCGCCGGGACACGGTAATCAGCCCCAGCATTTT	TRBV28	TRBJ1-5	NA	NA
CASSQDGGGAGEKLFF	TGCGCCAGCAGCCAAGATGGGGGGGGTGCGGGCGAAAAACTGTTTTTT	TRBV4-3	TRBJ1-4	NA	NA
CASRDVGQVYF	TGCGCCAGCAGGGACGTGGGACAGGTGTACTTC	TRBV5-1	TRBJ2-7	few	TRBD1
CASSLRLAGGYNEQFF	TGTGCCAGCAGCTTGAGATTAGCGGGAGGGTACAATGAGCAGTTCTTC	TRBV5-6	TRBJ2-1	NA	TRBD2
CASSFSGTGSSGNTIYF	TGTGCCAGCAGTTTTTCCGGGACAGGGTCCTCTGGAAACACCATATATTTT	TRBV28	TRBJ1-3	NA	TRBD1
CASSEAVLAGGISYEQYF	TGTGCCAGCAGTGAAGCGGTGCTAGCGGGAGGGATATCCTACGAGCAGTACTTC	TRBV6-1	TRBJ2-7	NA	TRBD2
CASSEEGGTEAFF	TGTGCCAGCAGTGAGGAGGGAGGGACTGAAGCTTTCTTT	TRBV2	TRBJ1-1	NA	NA
CASSLQGLAGTDTQYF	TGCGCCAGCAGCTTGCAGGGACTAGCGGGCACAGATACGCAGTATTTT	TRBV5-1	TRBJ2-3	NA	TRBD2
CASSLMAASGSGTGELFF	TGTGCCAGCAGCTTAATGGCGGCTAGCGGGAGCGGAACCGGGGAGCTGTTTTTT	TRBV7-2	TRBJ2-2	NA	TRBD2
CASSPGLANYEQYF	TGTGCCAGCTCACCGGGACTAGCGAATTACGAGCAGTACTTC	TRBV18	TRBJ2-7	NA	TRBD2
CAWRRAMNTEAFF	TGTGCCTGGAGGAGGGCCATGAACACTGAAGCTTTCTTT	TRBV30	TRBJ1-1	NA	NA
CASSQGPLWETQYF	TGCGCCAGCAGCCAGGGACCATTGTGGGAGACCCAGTACTTC	TRBV4-1	TRBJ2-5	NA	NA